This T cell receptor (beta chain) was profiled in a study of T cells in Graves' hyperthyroidism and ophthalmopathy. The study, taken as a whole, reports: A model using 13 V-J features told ophthalmopathy apart from stable hyperthyroidism.

There were TCR beta CDR3 regions amplified from RNA transcripts. HTBI primers were used for first-round RT-PCR of the TCR CDR3. In TCRdb, the multiplex PCR reads were re-called with MiXCR into one record per CDR3 protein. The table lists approximately 620,000 distinct CDR3 sequences, about 15% of them singletons. In its sample, this clonotype was seen many times. Its antigen is undetermined. The CDR3 extends over 14 amino acids. From germline, CDR1 is SGDLS and CDR2 YYNGEE. The V gene lost 4 bases and the J gene lost 6 bases, with 13 bases spanning the gap. Exclusion of a patient resulted from uncontrolled infection, other autoimmune disease, pregnancy or lactation. The blood sample dates from first hyperthyroidism diagnosis, preceding any ophthalmopathy symptoms.

The sequence was obtained from a woman in her 30s with Graves' hyperthyroidism that later progressed to Graves' ophthalmopathy. The chain joins TRBV9 to TRBJ2-2; D might be TRBD2 (6 bases). Sequences were obtained from blood. CDR3 amino acids: CASSPQAGPGELFF. CDR3 DNA sequence: TGTGCCAGCAGCCCCCAGGCGGGGCCCGGGGAGCTGTTTTTT.